Presented here are 27 T cell receptor beta chains from one specimen sequenced in a study of identifying expanded T cells in peripheral blood. Sequencing used immunoSEQ multiplex PCR; TCRdb keeps in-frame clones, though not all of them. The data contain more than 50,000 clones, approximately 80% of them singletons. What was sequenced was blood. The receptors come from a person aged 18 to 70 in good health.

The genes are TRBV10-3 and TRBJ2-7; 8 bases line up with TRBD2. This CDR3 comprises 15 residues. With 2 bases clipped from V and 3 bases from J, the junction kept 6 bases outside the gene matches. The germline V gene has CDR1 ENHRY and CDR2 SYGVKD. The CDR3, as DNA: TGTGCCATCAGTGAGGGGAGCGGGAGTAACTACGAGCAGTACTTC. It specifies CAISEGSGSNYEQYF.

The chain has TRBV6-4 and TRBJ1-2, with TRBD1 as a possible D gene (6 bases). This CDR3 is built from 15 residues. Between the trimmed V and J ends, which lost 6 bases and 0 bases, there was a span of 14 bases. The germline gives CDR1 MRHNA, CDR2 SNTAGT. This CDR3 is CASSPNRVTNYGYTF. In DNA form, the CDR3 reads TGTGCCAGCAGCCCAAACAGGGTGACTAACTATGGCTACACCTTC.

The chain uses TRBV11-2 and TRBJ1-3; D unclear. This CDR3 has 17 residues. Per the germline V gene, CDR1 is SGHAT and CDR2 is FQNNGV. Trimming removed 0 bases from V and 3 bases from J, with 15 bases in between. The DNA for the CDR3 is TGTGCCAGCAGCTTAGAAGGAGCAGGTGGACGTGGAAACACCATATATTTT. Amino acid sequence: CASSLEGAGGRGNTIYF. The full variable domain, its missing parts supplied by reference TRBV11-2 and TRBJ1-3, is EAGVAQSPRYKIIEKRQSVAFWCNPISGHATLYWYQQILGQGPKLLIQFQNNGVVDDSQLPKDRFSAERLKGVDSTLKIQPAKLEDSAVYLCASSLEGAGGRGNTIYFGEGSWLTVV.

The CDR3 loop reads CASSHLEGGRNEQFF. CDR3 DNA: TGCGCCAGCAGCCACCTAGAGGGGGGGCGGAATGAGCAGTTCTTC. The V call is TRBV5-1, the J call TRBJ2-1; a possible D gene is TRBD2 (7 bases). V was pared by 4 bases and J by 7 bases, with 18 bases between. The germline gives CDR1 SGHRS, CDR2 YFSETQ. The CDR3 contains 15 residues.

The chain has TRBV14 and TRBJ2-5; maybe TRBD2 (5 bases). V lost 8 bases and J 1 base, leaving 14 bases between the germline ends. Germline CDR1 is SGHDN and CDR2 is FVKESK. CDR3 length: 14 amino acids. The chain's CDR3 is CASAGLAGQETQYF. The CDR3 coding sequence is TGTGCCAGCGCAGGCCTCGCGGGCCAAGAGACCCAGTACTTC. The complete variable domain, with remaining parts taken from reference TRBV14 and TRBJ2-5, reads EAGVTQFPSHSVIEKGQTVTLRCDPISGHDNLYWYRRVMGKEIKFLLHFVKESKQDESGMPNNRFLAERTGGTYSTLKVQPAELEDSGVYFCASAGLAGQETQYFGPGTRLLVL.

The chain couples TRBV11-3 to TRBJ1-2; D may be TRBD1 (5 bases). The ends were cut back, 2 bases at V and 8 bases at J, with 12 bases in the middle. The CDR3 sequence is 13 residues long. Germline V gene sequence: CDR1 SGHNT, CDR2 YENEEA. CDR3 sequence (DNA): TGTGCCAGCAGCTTATATTCGGGGGACGGCTACACCTTC. It codes for CASSLYSGDGYTF. Complete variable domain (other parts from reference TRBV11-3 and TRBJ1-2): EAGVVQSPRYKIIEKKQPVAFWCNPISGHNTLYWYLQNLGQGPELLIRYENEEAVDDSQLPKDRFSAERLKGVDSTLKIQPAELGDSAVYLCASSLYSGDGYTFGSGTRLTVV.

This chain joins TRBV5-5 and TRBJ2-3; 9 nucleotides match TRBD2. Germline values: CDR1 SGHKS, CDR2 YYEKEE (reference sequence). V shed 0 bases, J shed 2 bases, and the junction held 4 bases outside the gene matches. The CDR3 spans 16 residues. In nucleotides, the CDR3 is TGTGCCAGCAGCTTGGGGTTAGCGGGAGACACAGATACGCAGTATTTT. Protein sequence: CASSLGLAGDTDTQYF.

This clone was picked up one time. The chain has TRBV6-1 and TRBJ1-2; D may be TRBD1 (5 bases). The CDR3 has 16 residues. V gave up 2 bases and J gave up 4 bases, with 17 bases separating them. Germline V gives CDR1 MNHNS, CDR2 SASEGT. The CDR3 DNA follows: TGTGCCAGCAGTGAACGGGGGGACGGGGCTCTCTATGGCTACACCTTC. Translated: CASSERGDGALYGYTF.

The chain couples TRBV5-6 to TRBJ1-6; a possible D gene is TRBD1 (5 bases). The CDR3 covers 14 residues. From germline, CDR1 is SGHDT and CDR2 YYEEEE. V was cut by 4 bases and J by 7 bases, with 12 bases left in between. CDR3: CASSPVTENSPLHF. The CDR3 DNA sequence: TGTGCCAGCAGCCCCGTGACAGAAAATTCACCCCTCCACTTT.

The chain couples TRBV5-6 to TRBJ1-1; D unclear. The germline V and J ends were trimmed by 2 bases and 11 bases, with 10 bases remaining between them. Germline V lookup: CDR1 SGHDT, CDR2 YYEEEE. This CDR3 region has 11 residues. CDR3 sequence: CASSFRLEAFF. In DNA, the CDR3 is TGTGCCAGCAGCTTTAGGCTTGAGGCTTTCTTT.

This clone was recorded once. V is TRBV11-2 and J is TRBJ1-1; D unclear. Trimming took off 5 bases at V and 1 base at J, with 14 bases between the two ends. The CDR3 totals 15 residues. Germline V lookup: CDR1 SGHAT, CDR2 FQNNGV. CDR3: CASSPDNLKNTEAFF. In DNA, the CDR3 is TGTGCCAGCAGCCCCGATAACTTAAAGAACACTGAAGCTTTCTTT.

The V gene is TRBV9, the J gene TRBJ2-7, with 9 bases matching TRBD2. The CDR3 extends over 15 amino acids. J gave up 2 bases and V 4 bases, and 7 bases lay outside the gene matches. The germline V gene has CDR1 SGDLS and CDR2 YYNGEE. The CDR3 sequence is CASSRPSGVTYEQYV. The DNA for the CDR3 is TGTGCCAGCAGCCGACCTAGCGGGGTAACCTACGAGCAGTACGTC.

The V call is TRBV11-3, the J call TRBJ2-1; D perhaps matches TRBD2 (5 bases). Germline assignment: CDR1 SGHNT and CDR2 YENEEA. This CDR3 region has 14 residues. The V end was cut by 4 bases, the J end by 6 bases, with 13 bases between. CDR3 region: CASSSPGWVNEQFF. The CDR3 DNA sequence: TGTGCCAGCAGCTCGCCGGGATGGGTCAATGAGCAGTTCTTC.

In this sample, this clone turned up once. This chain uses TRBV19 with TRBJ1-1; weak D call: TRBD1 (6 bases). The CDR3 is 15 amino acids. The V and J ends lost 11 bases and 4 bases respectively, with 23 bases between them. Germline-derived CDR1 and CDR2 are LNHDA and SQIVND (reference sequence). For the CDR3, the DNA is TGTGCCGGGGAAGGACAGAACCCAGTCGTCACTGAAGCTTTCTTT. As protein: CAGEGQNPVVTEAFF.

The genes are TRBV7-9 and TRBJ2-1, with a weak D call TRBD1 (6 bases). Germline loops: CDR1 SEHNR, CDR2 FQNEAQ (reference sequence). This CDR3 contains 12 residues. Trimming shortened V by 5 bases and J by 10 bases, and 12 bases separated the two germline ends. The CDR3 DNA reads TGTGCCAGCAGCAGAGACGACAGGGAGCAGTTCTTC. Its protein is CASSRDDREQFF.

The CDR3 DNA reads as TGTGCCAGCAGCCAAAAGGGTCGGGGCACCGGGGAGCTGTTTTTT. Its translation is CASSQKGRGTGELFF. This rearrangement joins TRBV14 to TRBJ2-2; D is possibly TRBD2 (5 bases). Germline CDR1 SGHDN, CDR2 FVKESK. The CDR3 spans 15 residues. Trimming pared 2 bases from V and 4 bases from J, leaving 11 bases between.

The chain's CDR3 is CATSRDLRGDYGYTF. The CDR3 region has the DNA TGTGCCACCAGCAGAGATCTGAGGGGAGACTATGGCTACACCTTC. The J gene is TRBJ1-2, the V gene TRBV15; a weak D match, TRBD1 (5 bases). The V and J ends lost 0 bases and 3 bases respectively, with 11 bases between them. From germline, CDR1 is LNHNV and CDR2 YYDKDF (reference sequence). The CDR3 is 15 residues long.

The chain links TRBV18 to TRBJ1-1, with 7 positions matching TRBD1. CDR1 is KGHSH and CDR2 is LQKENI in the germline V gene. V shed 5 bases and J 0 bases; nucleotides not matched to a gene: 6. The CDR3 has 15 residues. The CDR3 reads CASSSDRAVNTEAFF. The CDR3 DNA follows: TGTGCCAGCTCATCCGACAGGGCGGTGAACACTGAAGCTTTCTTT.

This chain connects TRBV7-9 to TRBJ2-1, with 10 bases that match TRBD2. There are 16 residues in the CDR3. J was trimmed by 6 bases and V by 5 bases; bases with no gene match: 10. Looked up from germline, CDR1 is SEHNR and CDR2 is FQNEAQ (reference sequence). The CDR3 loop reads CASSSLLAGEGNEQFF. DNA for the CDR3: TGTGCCAGCAGCAGCCTGCTAGCGGGAGAAGGCAATGAGCAGTTCTTC.

The V gene is TRBV11-3, the J gene TRBJ2-7, with 9 bases lining up with TRBD2. V dropped 5 bases and J dropped 4; count of bases not matched to a gene: 9. The CDR3 has 15 amino acids. Germline V gene data show CDR1 as SGHNT and CDR2 as YENEEA. The CDR3 loop is CASSPSRLAVYEQYV. Written as DNA, the CDR3 is TGTGCCAGCAGCCCTTCAAGACTAGCGGTTTACGAGCAGTACGTC.

This rearrangement joins TRBV23-1 to TRBJ2-7; tentative D call: TRBD2 (6 bases). TRBV23-1 is an open reading frame, and its role is uncertain. CDR3 length: 14 residues. V was shortened by 10 bases and J by 0 bases, with 16 bases between the two germline ends. In DNA, the CDR3 is TGCGCCACCTTGGGACTTGCAAACTCCTACGAGCAGTACTTC. Encoded protein: CATLGLANSYEQYF.

This clone was counted a single time. The chain is built from TRBV4-1 and TRBJ1-3, with D uncertain. CDR3 length: 18 amino acids. The germline V gene encodes CDR1 MGHRA and CDR2 YSYEKL. V shed 1 base and J shed 0 bases, with 16 bases lying between them. The CDR3 DNA is TGCGCCAGCAGCCAAGTCCTCCGGGAACTCAGCTCTGGAAACACCATATATTTT. Amino acids: CASSQVLRELSSGNTIYF.

The genes are TRBV6-5 and TRBJ2-1; 8 positions match TRBD2. From germline, CDR1 is MNHEY and CDR2 SVGAGI. Unmatched junction bases numbered 8, after V lost 7 bases and J lost 3 bases. The CDR3 sequence is 15 residues long. For the CDR3, the DNA is TGTGCCAGCACCGTAACTAGCGGAGTCTACAATGAGCAGTTCTTC. This translates into CASTVTSGVYNEQFF.

This chain uses TRBV6-5 with TRBJ1-1, with D perhaps TRBD1 (6 bases). This CDR3 is built from 12 residues. The V gene's germline CDR1 is MNHEY and CDR2 SVGAGI. V lost 6 bases, J lost 5 bases, and 10 bases lay in between. CDR3 sequence: CASSFTGTEAFF. CDR3 DNA: TGTGCCAGCAGCTTTACAGGGACTGAAGCTTTCTTT.

This chain connects TRBV12-5 to TRBJ2-5; D gene unclear. CDR1 LGHNT and CDR2 FRNRAP come from the germline V gene. The CDR3 covers 16 residues. The V gene lost 3 bases and the J gene lost 0 bases, with 14 bases spanning the gap. The CDR3 coding sequence is TGTGCTAGTGGTTTAAAGTTGGTCACAGACCAAGAGACCCAGTACTTC. Translation: CASGLKLVTDQETQYF. The full variable domain, completed using reference TRBV12-5 and TRBJ2-5, is DARVTQTPRHKVTEMGQEVTMRCQPILGHNTVFWYRQTMMQGLELLAYFRNRAPLDDSGMPKDRFSAEMPDATLATLKIQPSEPRDSAVYFCASGLKLVTDQETQYFGPGTRLLVL.

This rearrangement joins TRBV13 to TRBJ2-3; perhaps D is TRBD1 or TRBD2 (7 bases each). V was clipped by 5 bases and J by 0 bases, with 15 bases between them. This CDR3 contains 16 residues. Germline CDR1 and CDR2: PRHDT and FYEKMQ (reference sequence). CDR3 sequence: CASSPRGGRSTDTQYF. The CDR3 DNA reads as TGTGCCAGCAGCCCCAGGGGGGGCAGGAGCACAGATACGCAGTATTTT.

The chain employs TRBV11-2 and TRBJ2-5; 9 positions match TRBD1. CDR1 is SGHAT and CDR2 is FQNNGV in the germline V gene. V shed 4 bases, J shed 5 bases, and the junction held 8 bases outside the gene matches. This CDR3 has 15 residues. CDR3: CASSSFGTGIETQYF. DNA of the CDR3: TGTGCCAGCAGCTCGTTTGGGACAGGGATTGAGACCCAGTACTTC.